A single sample gave rise to the 18 T cell receptor beta chains below, sequenced in a study of graft-versus-host responses after intestinal transplantation. These receptors' targets are unknown. Profiled with immunoSEQ multiplex PCR; TCRdb holds only in-frame clones, not every one. The sample has around 64,000 clones, approximately 94% seen once. Here the sequenced sample was unstimulated CD4+ T cells sorted from spleen or lymph node cells, taken before transplant. These receptors all come from a human donor who was the organ donor for an intestinal transplant.

The chain joins TRBV25-1 to TRBJ2-3; no clear D. V was trimmed by 0 bases and J by 4 bases, leaving 14 bases between them. The germline CDR1 and CDR2 sequences are MGHDK and SYGVNS. The CDR3 is 16 amino acids. The CDR3 loop reads CASSEYNGVGADTQYF. CDR3 coding DNA: TGTGCCAGCAGTGAATATAACGGAGTTGGGGCAGATACGCAGTATTTT.

V is TRBV19 and J is TRBJ2-7, with D unclear. CDR1 is LNHDA, CDR2 SQIVND, per germline (reference sequence). There are 13 residues in the CDR3. V shed 3 bases and J shed 4 bases, with 10 bases lying between them. The DNA of the CDR3 is TGTGCCAGTAGTATTGGGCACCATTACGAGCAGTACTTC. Its translation: CASSIGHHYEQYF.

The chain combines TRBV6-6 with TRBJ1-6; no clear D. Trimming removed 0 bases from V and 4 bases from J, with 4 bases in between. This CDR3 region has 14 residues. CDR1 and CDR2 from the germline V gene are MNHNY and SVGAGI (reference sequence). CDR3 amino acids: CASSYSQYNSPLHF. Written as DNA, the CDR3 is TGTGCCAGCAGTTACTCACAATATAATTCACCCCTCCACTTT.

The V gene is TRBV7-6, the J gene TRBJ2-5, with D perhaps TRBD2 (5 bases). The assigned J gene may be wrong: the sequence end matches TRBJ2-7 better. This CDR3 is 17 amino acids long. CDR1 and CDR2 from the germline V gene are SGHVS and FNYEAQ. The CDR3 nucleotides are TGTGCCAGCAGCCCCACCCTTATCTTGCTAGCCTCCTACGAGCAGTACTTC. This gives the protein CASSPTLILLASYEQYF.

The chain carries TRBV6-5 and TRBJ2-6; either TRBD1 or TRBD2 may fit D (5 bases each). V was trimmed by 2 bases and J by 0 bases, leaving 5 bases between them. The CDR3 sequence is 15 residues long. Germline CDR1 MNHEY, CDR2 SVGAGI. The DNA for the CDR3 is TGTGCCAGCAGTTACGGGGGCTCTGGGGCCAACGTCCTGACTTTC. Translating gives CASSYGGSGANVLTF.

CDR3 sequence: CASSPFDRGYGNTIYF. The CDR3 coding sequence is TGTGCCAGCAGCCCCTTCGACAGGGGTTATGGAAACACCATATATTTT. V usage is TRBV7-4 and J usage is TRBJ1-3, with 8 bases that match TRBD1. Germline-derived CDR1 and CDR2 are SGHVT and SQSDAQ. The CDR3 is 16 amino acids. The V gene end was trimmed by 5 bases and the J gene end by 3 bases; junction bases not matched to a gene: 9.

The chain has TRBV18 and TRBJ1-5; perhaps TRBD1 as D (6 bases). This CDR3 has 15 amino acids. The V end lost 6 bases, the J end lost 3 bases, and 15 bases lay between the germline ends. Germline V CDR1 and CDR2: KGHSH, LQKENI. The CDR3 bases are TGTGCCAGCTCTGGGGGCCAGGGGTACAATCAGCCCCAGCATTTT. This sequence encodes CASSGGQGYNQPQHF.

The rearrangement joins TRBV4-2 to TRBJ2-5; 9 positions match TRBD2. J gave up 0 bases and V 1 base, and 21 bases lay outside the gene matches. This CDR3 comprises 22 residues. The V gene's germline CDR1 is LGHNA and CDR2 YNFKEQ. The CDR3 is CASSQVYPPLRGGQGNQETQYF. The CDR3 region has the DNA TGTGCCAGCAGCCAAGTATACCCTCCGTTGCGGGGGGGCCAAGGGAACCAAGAGACCCAGTACTTC.

The genes are TRBV4-2 and TRBJ2-3, with D hard to call. V was shortened by 4 bases and J by 0 bases, with 8 bases between the two germline ends. The germline V gene has CDR1 LGHNA and CDR2 YNFKEQ. The CDR3 is 14 amino acids. CDR3 amino acids: CASSLGPSTDTQYF. CDR3 nucleotides: TGTGCCAGCAGCCTCGGACCAAGCACAGATACGCAGTATTTT.

The gene calls are TRBV7-2 and TRBJ2-1; 9 positions agree with TRBD2. Germline trimming cut 5 bases from V and 7 bases from J; bases unmatched to any gene: 12. The CDR3 consists of 16 residues. Germline loops: CDR1 SGHTA, CDR2 FQGNSA. The CDR3 loop reads CASSRQAGGLKNEQFF. The CDR3 DNA reads as TGTGCCAGCAGCCGCCAAGCGGGGGGCTTGAAGAATGAGCAGTTCTTC. Filled out from reference TRBV7-2 and TRBJ2-1, the complete variable domain reads GAGVSQSPSNKVTEKGKDVELRCDPISGHTALYWYRQSLGQGLEFLIYFQGNSAPDKSGLPSDRFSAERTGGSVSTLTIQRTQQEDSAVYLCASSRQAGGLKNEQFFGPGTRLTVL.

The chain is built from TRBV6-5 and TRBJ1-2; D may be TRBD1 (6 bases). V was cut by 6 bases and J by 7 bases, with 18 bases left in between. The germline gives CDR1 MNHEY, CDR2 SVGAGI. The length of the CDR3 is 14 residues. For the CDR3, the DNA is TGTGCCAGCAGGCCGGGACACCACACCGGTGGCTACACCTTC. Residues: CASRPGHHTGGYTF.

The genes are TRBV2 and TRBJ2-1; 9 bases are a match to TRBD1. CDR3 length: 15 residues. V gave up 8 bases and J gave up 6 bases; unmatched junction bases: 11. Germline V gives CDR1 SNHLY, CDR2 FYNNEI. CDR3: CASGWGQGGVNEQFF. As DNA, the CDR3 is TGTGCCAGCGGTTGGGGACAGGGAGGTGTCAATGAGCAGTTCTTC. Drawing the rest from reference TRBV2 and TRBJ2-1, the complete variable domain is EPEVTQTPSHQVTQMGQEVILRCVPISNHLYFYWYRQILGQKVEFLVSFYNNEISEKSEIFDDQFSVERPDGSNFTLKIRSTKLEDSAMYFCASGWGQGGVNEQFFGPGTRLTVL.

V is TRBV21-1 and J is TRBJ2-1. TRBV21-1 is marked as a pseudogene. The CDR3 contains 14 residues. CDR3 DNA: TGTGCCAGCAGCAAAAGTGGCGAGTACAATGAGCAGTTCTTC. Amino acids: CASSKSGEYNEQFF.

This chain connects TRBV7-9 to TRBJ2-7; D call uncertain. This CDR3 has 13 amino acids. The V end was cut by 2 bases, the J end by 4 bases, with 9 bases between. Germline CDR1 reads SEHNR; CDR2 reads FQNEAQ (reference sequence). In nucleotides, the CDR3 is TGTGCCAGCAGCTTACGGGCCCCATACGAGCAGTACTTC. Its protein product is CASSLRAPYEQYF.

V is TRBV6-1 and J is TRBJ1-5; a weak D match, TRBD1 (6 bases). CDR1 MNHNS and CDR2 SASEGT come from the germline V gene. This CDR3 is 17 amino acids long. The V gene lost 4 bases and the J gene lost 8 bases, with 24 bases spanning the gap. The CDR3 nucleotides are TGTGCCAGCAGTGGCCCATGGGGGCGCGGATTGTTGGAGCCCCAGCATTTT. This encodes CASSGPWGRGLLEPQHF.

The CDR3 nucleotides read TGTGCCAGCAGTTACGCATCTAGGACTGAAGCTTTCTTT. Translating it yields CASSYASRTEAFF. The rearrangement links TRBV6-5 to TRBJ1-1; no clear D. The germline V gene has CDR1 MNHEY and CDR2 SVGAGI. Trimming took 2 bases from V and 5 from J, leaving 9 bases between them. The CDR3 loop spans 13 amino acids.

The V gene is TRBV10-3, the J gene TRBJ2-5; 11 positions agree with TRBD1. Germline CDR1 and CDR2: ENHRY and SYGVKD. The CDR3 is made up of 13 amino acids. J gave up 11 bases and V 6 bases, and 8 bases lay outside the gene matches. Here the CDR3 reads CAISGQGAVEQYF. The CDR3 DNA follows: TGTGCCATCAGCGGACAGGGGGCTGTTGAGCAGTACTTC.

This rearrangement joins TRBV19 to TRBJ1-3; D is unclear. The CDR3 loop spans 14 amino acids. In germline, CDR1 is LNHDA, CDR2 SQIVND (reference sequence). Trimming removed 4 bases at V and 0 bases at J, with 7 bases between. The CDR3 sequence: CASSTAPSGNTIYF. DNA for the CDR3: TGTGCCAGTAGTACCGCCCCCTCTGGAAACACCATATATTTT.